The 15 T cell receptor beta chains in this list originate from one sample, sequenced in a study of technical replicates of blood from several donors listed by TCRdb under 2017. Libraries came from the immunoSEQ multiplex PCR assay. This is the immuneACCESS table as TCRdb keeps it, with only in-frame sequences that have V and J called. A part of the clones is gone; compared with another copy, unresolved V genes explain less than half, and the rest is unexplained. In this sample the table shows 65,000 to 80,000 clones, around 90% of which occur a single time. The ten largest clones take up about 0.35% of the sample. What was sequenced was T cells isolated from PBMCs. All receptors come from a human donor in good health.

The sample holds a few counts of this clone. This chain uses TRBV4-1 with TRBJ2-2; D remains ambiguous. This CDR3 is built from 13 residues. Germline loops: CDR1 MGHRA, CDR2 YSYEKL. V was clipped by 0 bases and J by 8 bases, with 7 bases between them. The CDR3 DNA reads as TGCGCCAGCAGCCAAGATGCGCTGGGGGAGCTGTTTTTT. Translation: CASSQDALGELFF.

V is TRBV7-2 and J is TRBJ1-5, with D possibly matching TRBD1 (5 bases). The germline CDR1 and CDR2 sequences are SGHTA and FQGNSA. V dropped 5 bases and J dropped 5 bases, with 13 bases sitting between them. The CDR3 loop spans 14 amino acids. The CDR3 is CASSPVGDYQPQHF. CDR3 bases: TGTGCCAGCAGCCCGGTGGGGGACTATCAGCCCCAGCATTTT.

This chain joins TRBV5-1 and TRBJ1-1; D perhaps matches TRBD1 (6 bases). V lost 1 base and J lost 4, with 8 bases in between. Germline V gene data show CDR1 as SGHRS and CDR2 as YFSETQ. The CDR3 has 13 amino acids. CDR3 residues: CASSLTGSTEAFF. In DNA, the CDR3 is TGCGCCAGCAGCTTGACAGGGTCCACTGAAGCTTTCTTT.

V gene TRBV12-5 combines with J gene TRBJ2-3; 10 bases align to TRBD2. The trim removed 0 bases at V and 4 bases at J, leaving 1 base unmatched. CDR3 length equals 15 residues. Germline-derived CDR1 and CDR2 are LGHNT and FRNRAP. CDR3: CASGLVLAGSDTQYF. The CDR3 DNA reads as TGTGCTAGTGGTTTGGTACTAGCGGGATCAGATACGCAGTATTTT.

This clone was found once. The rearrangement uses TRBV6-4 and TRBJ2-3, with 12 bases matching TRBD2. The V and J ends lost 5 bases and 6 bases, in that order; junction bases with no gene match: 6. Looked up from germline, CDR1 is MRHNA and CDR2 is SNTAGT. The CDR3 is made up of 15 amino acids. The CDR3 is CASSLGLAGIDTQYF. Written as DNA, the CDR3 is TGTGCCAGCAGTCTAGGACTAGCGGGAATCGATACGCAGTATTTT.

J is TRBJ2-1 and V is TRBV15, with D perhaps matching TRBD1 (6 bases). V gave up 5 bases and J gave up 2 bases, with 22 bases separating them. Looked up from germline, CDR1 is LNHNV and CDR2 is YYDKDF (reference sequence). CDR3 length equals 18 residues. The DNA of the CDR3 is TGTGCCACCAGCTTACCCCCCGTCGGGACAACTACCTACAATGAGCAGTTCTTC. It codes for CATSLPPVGTTTYNEQFF.

The V call is TRBV6-1, the J call TRBJ1-1, with D perhaps matching TRBD1 (6 bases). V gave up 6 bases and J gave up 6 bases, with 14 bases separating them. CDR3 length: 13 amino acids. The germline V gene encodes CDR1 MNHNS and CDR2 SASEGT. CDR3 DNA: TGTGCCAGCAGGACAGGCCAATTCTCTGAAGCTTTCTTT. Amino acid sequence: CASRTGQFSEAFF.

The V call is TRBV28, the J call TRBJ2-5, with D maybe TRBD1 (6 bases). There are 14 residues in the CDR3. The V gene lost 4 bases and the J gene lost 5 bases, with 14 bases spanning the gap. CDR1 is MDHEN and CDR2 is SYDVKM in the germline V gene. CDR3 amino acids: CASSSAGVWETQYF. The CDR3 DNA follows: TGTGCCAGCAGTTCAGCAGGGGTTTGGGAGACCCAGTACTTC.

The J gene is TRBJ2-3, the V gene TRBV7-8; perhaps TRBD2 as D (5 bases). Per germline, CDR1 SGHVS and CDR2 FQNEAQ. CDR3 length: 13 amino acids. The V end was cut by 3 bases, the J end by 7 bases, with 11 bases between. The CDR3 loop reads CASSLRTGYTQYF. Written as DNA, the CDR3 is TGTGCCAGCAGCTTGCGGACGGGATATACGCAGTATTTT.

The chain joins TRBV28 to TRBJ1-1, with D unclear. Germline V gene lookup returns CDR1 MDHEN and CDR2 SYDVKM. V was cut by 5 bases and J by 5 bases, with 6 bases left in between. The CDR3 runs 11 residues. The DNA for the CDR3 is TGTGCCAGCAGTAAGGAGACTGAAGCTTTCTTT. Translation gives CASSKETEAFF.

The V and J genes are TRBV9 and TRBJ2-1, with 9 bases fitting TRBD1. After removal of 0 bases from V and 12 bases from J, the junction contained 7 bases not matched to a gene. This CDR3 has 14 residues. CDR1 SGDLS and CDR2 YYNGEE come from the germline V gene. CDR3 amino acids: CASSVAGQGLGQFF. Written as DNA, the CDR3 is TGTGCCAGCAGCGTAGCGGGACAGGGCCTCGGGCAGTTCTTC.

This clone was detected only once. The chain carries TRBV6-5 and TRBJ2-7; TRBD2 is a possible D gene (5 bases). CDR3 length: 13 residues. V was pared by 6 bases and J by 5 bases, with 14 bases between. Germline assignment: CDR1 MNHEY and CDR2 SVGAGI. The CDR3 reads CASSPPGSNEQYF. CDR3 bases: TGTGCCAGCAGCCCCCCGGGATCCAACGAGCAGTACTTC.

This chain joins TRBV6-1 and TRBJ1-2; TRBD1 matches 7 bases. This CDR3 is built from 13 residues. V trimming: 6 bases; J trimming: 4 bases; junction bases outside the gene matches: 5. Germline V lookup: CDR1 MNHNS, CDR2 SASEGT. The CDR3 region is CASRRGQTYGYTF. The CDR3 nucleotides are TGTGCCAGCAGAAGGGGACAGACCTATGGCTACACCTTC.

The rearrangement links TRBV5-8 to TRBJ2-5; D is unclear. The CDR3 extends over 14 amino acids. CDR1 and CDR2 (germline): SGHTS, YDEGEE. V dropped 1 base and J dropped 2 bases, with 9 bases sitting between them. The CDR3 sequence: CASSLRRSQETQYF. CDR3 bases: TGTGCCAGCAGCTTGCGGAGAAGTCAAGAGACCCAGTACTTC.

The V gene is TRBV4-2, the J gene TRBJ2-3, with 8 nucleotides matching TRBD2. The CDR3 runs to 18 residues. Per the germline V gene, CDR1 is LGHNA and CDR2 is YNFKEQ. With V trimmed by 0 bases and J by 2 bases, 10 bases remained unmatched. The DNA for the CDR3 is TGTGCCAGCAGCCAAGAAGTCAGGCTAGCGGGTTACACAGATACGCAGTATTTT. Its translation: CASSQEVRLAGYTDTQYF.